This T cell receptor beta chain emerged from a study of CD8 T cells in Susac syndrome. Study-level background: Among sequenced Susac syndrome patients, about six had active disease and roughly eight were in remission. Study-level findings and limits: The study identified about sixteen and five Susac-specific public clones in total CD8+ and CD8+ TEMRA repertoires. In TEMRA cells and active patients, CD8+ clonal expansion in Susac reached its peak.

Germline CDR1 reads SGHVS; CDR2 reads FQNEAQ. V lost 0 bases, J lost 4 bases, and 4 bases stayed unmatched. The CDR3 contains 17 residues. The authors reverse transcribed roughly 0.5 to 1 ug RNA with random hexamers. TCRdb fed the immunoSEQ multiplex PCR reads into MiXCR, producing one record per CDR3 protein. The repertoire includes about 53,000 distinct CDR3 sequences, 95% of them detected once, and around 0.75% sits in the top ten. Remarks on this clonotype: Antigen unknown.

Sequencing of TCR beta, carried out with a high-throughput approach, was applied to CD8+ and CD4+ T cells from the blood. The specimen was CD8+ T cells from PBMCs. V usage is TRBV7-8 and J usage is TRBJ2-6, with TRBD1 identical over 9 bases. This clonotype was sampled from a human donor with Susac syndrome. The CDR3 region is CASSLAGTGSGANVLTF. In nucleotides, the CDR3 is TGTGCCAGCAGCTTAGCTGGGACAGGGAGCGGGGCCAACGTCCTGACTTTC.